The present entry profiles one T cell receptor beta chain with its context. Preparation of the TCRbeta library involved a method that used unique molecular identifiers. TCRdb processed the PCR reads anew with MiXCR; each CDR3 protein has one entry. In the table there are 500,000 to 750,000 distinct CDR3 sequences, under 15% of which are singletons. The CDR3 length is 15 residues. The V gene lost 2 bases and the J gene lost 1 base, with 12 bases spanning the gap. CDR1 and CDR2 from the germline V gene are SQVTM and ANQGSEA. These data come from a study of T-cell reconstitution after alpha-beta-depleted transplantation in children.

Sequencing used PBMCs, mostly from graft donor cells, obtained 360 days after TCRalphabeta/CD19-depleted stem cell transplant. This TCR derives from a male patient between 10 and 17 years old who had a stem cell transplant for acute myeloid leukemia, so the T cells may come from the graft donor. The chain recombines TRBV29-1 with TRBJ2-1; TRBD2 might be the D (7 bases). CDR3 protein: CSVEKGGGSYNEQFF. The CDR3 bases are TGCAGCGTTGAAAAGGGAGGGGGGTCCTACAATGAGCAGTTCTTC.